This entry lists 3 T cell receptor beta chains sequenced from one sample in a study of shared clonotypes between healthy human individuals. Measured with immunoSEQ multiplex PCR; TCRdb has only the in-frame clones, and not every one. The profile shows over 2,000,000 clones, about 94% of them singletons. As defined, naive CD8 cells were CD45RO-negative and positively selected for CCR7, with terminally differentiated effector memory CD45RA+ cells excluded. The sequencing input was naive CD8+ T cells from PBMCs. All receptors derive from a man younger than 35 in good health. Some clones in this sample may be carry-over from other donors' samples.

The chain combines TRBV7-3 with TRBJ2-3, with TRBD2 matching over 8 bases. The germline gives CDR1 SGHTA, CDR2 FQGTGA. After removal of 6 bases from V and 3 bases from J, the junction contained 11 bases not matched to a gene. This CDR3 contains 16 residues. CDR3 residues: CASSVSAGGETDTQYF. The CDR3 DNA follows: TGTGCCAGCAGTGTCTCGGCGGGAGGTGAGACAGATACGCAGTATTTT. Based on the CDR3 plus reference TRBV7-3 and TRBJ2-3, the full variable domain is GAGVSQTPSNKVTEKGKYVELRCDPISGHTALYWYRQSLGQGPEFLIYFQGTGAADDSGLPNDRFFAVRPEGSVSTLKIQRTERGDSAVYLCASSVSAGGETDTQYFGPGTRLTVL.

DNA of the CDR3: TGCGCCAGCAGCGATAGACTAGCGGGAGACTACAATGAGCAGTTCTTC. This codes for CASSDRLAGDYNEQFF. This chain uses TRBV4-1 with TRBJ2-1, with 12 positions matching TRBD2. The CDR3 consists of 16 residues. Trimming removed 5 bases from V and 3 bases from J; junction bases left unmatched: 5. Germline lookup yields CDR1 MGHRA and CDR2 YSYEKL.

This clone has a single count. The chain has TRBV11-2 and TRBJ2-7; a possible D gene is TRBD1 (6 bases). Germline V gives CDR1 SGHAT, CDR2 FQNNGV. Trimming took off 0 bases at V and 6 bases at J, with 12 bases between the two ends. The CDR3 has 14 residues. The CDR3 here is CASSLDVGASEQYF. DNA for the CDR3: TGTGCCAGCAGCTTAGACGTGGGGGCAAGCGAGCAGTACTTC.